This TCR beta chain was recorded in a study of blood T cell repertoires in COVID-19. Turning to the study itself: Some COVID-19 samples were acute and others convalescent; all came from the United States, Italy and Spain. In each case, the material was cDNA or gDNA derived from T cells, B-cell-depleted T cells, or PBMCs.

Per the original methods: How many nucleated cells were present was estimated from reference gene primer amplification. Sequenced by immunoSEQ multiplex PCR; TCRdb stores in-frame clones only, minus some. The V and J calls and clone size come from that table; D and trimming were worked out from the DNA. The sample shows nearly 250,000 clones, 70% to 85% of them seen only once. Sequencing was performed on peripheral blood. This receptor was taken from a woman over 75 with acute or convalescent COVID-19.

CDR3 in DNA: TGTGCCAGCAGCAGACAATTTTCACCCCTCCACTTT. Encoded protein: CASSRQFSPLHF. The chain links TRBV7-2 to TRBJ1-6; D remains ambiguous. In germline, CDR1 is SGHTA, CDR2 FQGNSA. With 5 bases removed from V and 9 bases from J, the gap between germline ends came to 8 bases. The CDR3 is 12 amino acids. The variable domain in full, with the rest retrieved from reference TRBV7-2 and TRBJ1-6, is GAGVSQSPSNKVTEKGKDVELRCDPISGHTALYWYRQSLGQGLEFLIYFQGNSAPDKSGLPSDRFSAERTGGSVSTLTIQRTQQEDSAVYLCASSRQFSPLHFGNGTRLTVT.